The clone carrying this T cell receptor beta chain was counted a few times. This record comes from a study of regulatory T cells in long-lasting Graves disease. Libraries of TCR beta came from iRepertoire HTBI primers plus Arm-PCR of CDR3 regions. Using its own MiXCR run on the multiplex PCR reads, TCRdb lists one record per CDR3 protein. The profile shows roughly 700,000 distinct CDR3 sequences, about 32% of them singletons. Time point: persistent/refractory GD, antithyroid drugs over 5 years with positive TRAb. With RNA extracted from PBMCs as input, the TCR library was made. The material was peripheral blood mononuclear cells (PBMCs), obtained when the disease was refractory, from a patient treated with antithyroid drugs. The TCR sequence derives from a female donor with Graves disease.

CDR3 coding DNA: TGTGCCAGCAGTTACTCGGACAGGGGGCCCGTTAATTCACCCCTCCACTTT. Protein sequence: CASSYSDRGPVNSPLHF. The chain is built from TRBV12-3 or TRBV12-4 and TRBJ1-6; TRBD1 matches at 11 bases. The CDR3 length is 17 residues. V was clipped by 4 bases and J by 6 bases; unmatched bases: 8.